The clone carrying this TCR beta chain was seen ten or more times. Looked up from germline, CDR1 is DFQATT and CDR2 is SNEGSKA (reference sequence). Trimming pared 8 bases from V and 4 bases from J, leaving 17 bases between. The CDR3 has 13 residues. Through a sample-barcoded 5' primer and a J-beta primer mix, a second PCR was run for roughly 7 to 12 cycles. TCRdb passed the 5' RACE reads through MiXCR, listing each CDR3 protein once. Found here are 750,000 to 850,000 distinct CDR3 sequences, 20% to 25% of them singletons; the top ten hold under 4.5%. The data derive from a study of blood T cells in healthy people across ages. Separately, the same data were catalogued under a study of T cells of mothers and their children.

The clonotype comes from a boy between 10 and 17 years old in good health. Sequencing was done on a sample of blood. The rearrangement joins TRBV20-1 to TRBJ2-5; tentative D call: TRBD2 (7 bases). The CDR3: CSPVGGRLETQYF. The DNA of the CDR3 is TGCAGTCCAGTCGGGGGGCGGTTAGAGACCCAGTACTTC.